The T cell receptor beta chain described here comes from a study of sequential checkpoint blockade in melanoma. Treatment reported: randomized to nivolumab then ipilimumab (arm A) or the reverse (arm B). This clone turned up a few times. Method: immunoSEQ multiplex PCR; TCRdb's copy keeps in-frame clones and lacks some. The repertoire holds roughly 20,000 clones, with 26% as singletons. Sequencing was performed on tumor tissue (inferred from file names), taken from a patient given nivolumab and ipilimumab in sequence. This TCR was sampled from a human donor with melanoma.

CDR3 in amino acids: CASSPSGNEQFF. The CDR3 DNA sequence: TGTGCCAGCAGCCCCTCCGGCAATGAGCAGTTCTTC. The chain combines TRBV14 with TRBJ2-1; D unresolved. The CDR3 extends over 12 amino acids. The V end lost 4 bases, the J end lost 6 bases, and 7 bases lay between the germline ends. From germline, CDR1 is SGHDN and CDR2 FVKESK.